The sequence of this TCR beta chain was determined in a study of follicular helper T cells after annual influenza vaccination. General study results and limits: ICOS+CD38+ cTfh clonality change tracked circulating plasmablast frequency change. Rare clonotypes were missed; only about 9-23% of cells gave TCRB. Yearly vaccinations repeatedly recalled conserved clonotypes in ICOS+CD38+ cTfh.

Details on this clone: Its antigen is currently unknown.

From germline, CDR1 is SGHNT and CDR2 YYREEE (reference sequence). The V end was cut by 4 bases, the J end by 4 bases, with 21 bases between. CDR3 length equals 16 residues. Sequenced by immunoSEQ multiplex PCR; TCRdb stores in-frame clones only, minus some. The table includes 9,000 to 13,000 clones, more than 60% detected once. The TCR was taken from an adult who received the influenza vaccine. The specimen comprised CXCR5- memory CD4+ T cells sorted from blood, sampled 6 weeks after influenza vaccination. This chain uses TRBV5-4 with TRBJ2-7; tentatively, D is TRBD2 (6 bases). The CDR3 protein is CASSRAGGADFYEQYF. Written as DNA, the CDR3 is TGTGCCAGCAGCCGAGCCGGAGGGGCGGACTTTTACGAGCAGTACTTC.